Listed below are T cell receptor beta chains from one sample, sequenced in a study of HIV-infected patients and healthy controls. TCRdb re-called the 5' RACE reads with MiXCR, one entry per CDR3 protein. The profile shows roughly 20,000 distinct CDR3 sequences, approximately 16% of them singletons. The material sequenced was CD8+ T cells from blood. The receptors here all came from a human donor in good health. The CDR3 runs from the conserved cysteine through the conserved F or W. D genes are given only for firm matches.

D gene	J gene	V gene	CDR3 protein
NA	TRBJ2-1	TRBV11-2	CASSLTPDYNSYNEQFF
NA	TRBJ1-1	TRBV2	CAIEGLLNTEAFF
NA	TRBJ1-1	TRBV7-9	CASSLDLLNTEAFF
NA	TRBJ1-1	TRBV20-1	CSARPLDWTEAFF
NA	TRBJ2-1	TRBV10-3	CAISGGGPYEQFF
NA	TRBJ2-3	TRBV7-9	CASNARGTDTQYF
TRBD1	TRBJ1-4	TRBV4-3	CASSQGQGTGAEKLFF
NA	TRBJ1-2	TRBV4-3	CASSQGLLEQDRPYGYTF
NA	TRBJ1-5	TRBV29-1	CSVEGAGDGQPQHF
NA	TRBJ2-6	TRBV28	CASSLLSYSGANVLTF
NA	TRBJ2-4	TRBV21-1	CASRTGTATVPKNIQYF
TRBD1	TRBJ2-1	TRBV6-5	CASTRGQGAHNEQFF
TRBD1	TRBJ2-2	TRBV12-3/TRBV12-4	CASTIRDSNTGELFF
NA	TRBJ2-1	TRBV11-1	CASSLVGSPYNEQFF
TRBD2	TRBJ2-5	TRBV4-1	CASSQYDTSGEAETQYF
TRBD2	TRBJ2-3	TRBV6-6	CASSPGTTPTNTQYF
NA	TRBJ1-5	TRBV5-6	CASSPTRAEPQHF
TRBD2	TRBJ2-7	TRBV4-2	CASSQESSSGSGYGQYF
NA	TRBJ2-5	TRBV6-6	CASSYLGGGEETQYF
NA	TRBJ1-5	TRBV6-6	CASKSREVYGQPQHF
NA	TRBJ2-3	TRBV29-1	CSAEGGKGPTDTQYF
NA	TRBJ1-1	TRBV7-3	CASSLGMNTEAFF
NA	TRBJ2-2	TRBV15	CATGGRDRTGELFF
NA	TRBJ2-2	TRBV6-2/TRBV6-3	CATRPGVEEPGELFF
TRBD2	TRBJ2-7	TRBV27	CASSLGLADTYEQYF
NA	TRBJ2-6	TRBV6-2/TRBV6-3	CASSYISGANVLTF
NA	TRBJ2-1	TRBV15	CATSRARNANEQFF
NA	TRBJ2-1	TRBV4-3	CASSQDITPGLKFF
NA	TRBJ2-3	TRBV4-3	CASSQVSSGSTDTQYF
NA	TRBJ2-1	TRBV28	CASSATTRGHSSSYNEQFF
TRBD2	TRBJ2-3	TRBV24-1	CATSDFAGGPGDTQYF
TRBD1	TRBJ2-1	TRBV18	CASSPSSGTGYNEQFF
NA	TRBJ2-3	TRBV4-3	CASSQEWVEGGGADTQYF
TRBD1	TRBJ2-7	TRBV29-1	CSARTGGYEQYF
NA	TRBJ2-3	TRBV2	CASSERPTTTFTDTQYF
NA	TRBJ1-5	TRBV5-6	CASSRWQGGGNQPQHF
NA	TRBJ2-5	TRBV7-2	CASSLGEETQYF
TRBD1	TRBJ2-7	TRBV30	CAWSTGGFDEQYF
NA	TRBJ2-3	TRBV30	CAWRLAGITDTQYF
TRBD1	TRBJ1-2	TRBV15	CATSSRQGAYYGYTF
NA	TRBJ2-3	TRBV7-9	CASSLGEDTQYF
NA	TRBJ2-3	TRBV27	CASGGRGTDTQYF
TRBD1	TRBJ1-6	TRBV5-1	CASSWTGGSSPLHF
TRBD2	TRBJ2-1	TRBV12-3/TRBV12-4	CASSQRGGRTEQFF
TRBD2	TRBJ2-1	TRBV12-3/TRBV12-4	CASSLVAGPSGEQFF
NA	TRBJ2-7	TRBV7-2	CASSLVFYEQYF
TRBD2	TRBJ2-1	TRBV7-2	CASSLLAGGPNEQFF
NA	TRBJ2-1	TRBV29-1	CSVSGDSSYNEQFF
NA	TRBJ1-2	TRBV29-1	CSVDYWGENHGYTF
NA	TRBJ1-1	TRBV16	CASSQSLTEAFF
TRBD2	TRBJ2-5	TRBV19	CASSLAGVETQYF
TRBD2	TRBJ2-2	TRBV29-1	CSVAPSGVNTGELFF
NA	TRBJ2-5	TRBV2	CASLERAYQETQYF
NA	TRBJ1-4	TRBV28	CASSFNSPNEKLFF
TRBD1	TRBJ1-1	TRBV7-9	CASSLGTGGRTEAFF
TRBD1	TRBJ2-7	TRBV2	CASETGASYEQYF
TRBD2	TRBJ2-1	TRBV3-1	CASSQPGGLAGGYNEQFF